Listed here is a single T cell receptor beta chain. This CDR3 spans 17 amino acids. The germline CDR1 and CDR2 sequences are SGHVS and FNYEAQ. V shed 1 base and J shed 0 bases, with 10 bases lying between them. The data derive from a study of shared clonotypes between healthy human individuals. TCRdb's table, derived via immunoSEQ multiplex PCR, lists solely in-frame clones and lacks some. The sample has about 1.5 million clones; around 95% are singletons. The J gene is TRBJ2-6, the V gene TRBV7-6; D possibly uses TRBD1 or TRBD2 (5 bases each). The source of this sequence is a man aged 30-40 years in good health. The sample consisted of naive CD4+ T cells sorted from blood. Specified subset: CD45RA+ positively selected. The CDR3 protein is CASSLEGRRSGANVLTF. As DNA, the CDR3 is TGTGCCAGCAGCTTAGAGGGACGGCGCTCTGGGGCCAACGTCCTGACTTTC.